A selection of T cell receptor beta chains follows, all from one sample in a study of blood T cell repertoires in COVID-19. TCRdb's table, derived via immunoSEQ multiplex PCR, lists solely in-frame clones and lacks some. The sample shows 150,000 to 200,000 clones, around 80% of them seen only once. The specimen was PBMCs or T cells enriched from blood (not recorded which). Receptor source: a woman between 55 and 75 years old who had recovered from COVID-19. CDR3s leave out the opening cysteine and the closing phenylalanine or tryptophan.

CDR3 protein: ATSKGGDTEAF
J gene: TRBJ1-1
V gene: TRBV15

CDR3 protein: ASSDQGNTIY
J gene: TRBJ1-3
V gene: TRBV2

CDR3 protein: ASSLGLAGFNEQF
J gene: TRBJ2-1
V gene: TRBV11-2

CDR3 protein: ASSPGTGAETQY
J gene: TRBJ2-5
V gene: TRBV2

CDR3 protein: ASRTGTNSGNTIY
J gene: TRBJ1-3
V gene: TRBV5-5

CDR3 protein: ASSVVSGRPVEQY
J gene: TRBJ2-7
V gene: TRBV11-2

CDR3 protein: ASSPDRGSYEQY
J gene: TRBJ2-7
V gene: TRBV5-1

CDR3 protein: ASSTHWRTEAF
J gene: TRBJ1-1
V gene: TRBV19

CDR3 protein: ASSTYKYTDTQY
J gene: TRBJ2-3
V gene: TRBV7-2

CDR3 protein: ASGSLTGNTEAF
J gene: TRBJ1-1
V gene: TRBV5-1

CDR3 protein: ASSRGQGFYGYT
J gene: TRBJ1-2
V gene: TRBV19

CDR3 protein: ASSSGLAGVDEQY
J gene: TRBJ2-7
V gene: TRBV18

CDR3 protein: ASRTIGTGELF
J gene: TRBJ2-2
V gene: TRBV27

CDR3 protein: ASSLLGGTPMDEQF
J gene: TRBJ2-1
V gene: TRBV9

CDR3 protein: SGSGQGRYEQY
J gene: TRBJ2-7
V gene: TRBV29-1

CDR3 protein: ASSLQGAREKLF
J gene: TRBJ1-4
V gene: TRBV7-8

CDR3 protein: ASSPDSNEKLF
J gene: TRBJ1-4
V gene: TRBV27